The 30 T cell receptor beta chains given below trace back to one sample, sequenced in a study of shared clonotypes between healthy human individuals. TCRdb's copy holds only in-frame clones and misses some; the assay was immunoSEQ multiplex PCR. The sample lists about 1,900,000 clones; roughly 94% were seen once. Naive CD8 cells lacked CD45RO and underwent positive selection for CCR7, leaving out terminally differentiated effector memory CD45RA+ cells. Specimen: naive CD8+ T cells sorted from blood. All receptors come from a man aged 18 to 29 in good health.

V and J are TRBV11-2 and TRBJ2-3; TRBD2 matches at 10 bases. The CDR3 length is 17 residues. Germline CDR1 and CDR2: SGHAT and FQNNGV. The V and J ends lost 0 bases and 6 bases, in that order; junction bases with no gene match: 9. In DNA form, the CDR3 reads TGTGCCAGCAGCTTAGAGGGGAGCGGGGGGGCAATGGATACGCAGTATTTT. Residues: CASSLEGSGGAMDTQYF.

In this sample, this clone turned up once. The chain joins TRBV10-1 to TRBJ2-7; TRBD1 is a possible D gene (6 bases). Trimming stripped 4 bases from V and 2 bases from J, with 15 bases between. Germline CDR1 WNHNN, CDR2 SYGVQD (reference sequence). CDR3 length: 15 amino acids. Here the CDR3 reads CASSAGEGVPYEQYF. The CDR3 DNA follows: TGCGCCAGCAGTGCCGGAGAGGGGGTACCCTACGAGCAGTACTTC.

Notes on this clone: This sample includes further DNA sequences coding for the same CDR3. The chain links TRBV6-5 to TRBJ1-2, with D perhaps TRBD1 (5 bases). Germline values: CDR1 MNHEY, CDR2 SVGAGI. CDR3 length: 13 residues. V lost 5 bases and J 2 bases, leaving 9 bases between the germline ends. Here the CDR3 DNA reads TGTGCCAGCAGTACGGGACTCAACTATGGCTACACCTTC. It specifies CASSTGLNYGYTF.

This sequence joins TRBV13 and TRBJ2-1, with unresolved D. The germline CDR1 and CDR2 sequences are PRHDT and FYEKMQ (reference sequence). This CDR3 comprises 16 residues. Trimming shortened V by 2 bases and J by 2 bases, and 13 bases separated the two germline ends. Here the CDR3 DNA reads TGTGCCAGCAGCTTATGGAACGGAGACCCCTACAATGAGCAGTTCTTC. This gives the protein CASSLWNGDPYNEQFF.

This chain uses TRBV28 with TRBJ2-7; D is perhaps TRBD2 (6 bases). V lost 2 bases and J 2 bases, leaving 13 bases between the germline ends. The CDR3 is made up of 15 amino acids. Germline CDR1 and CDR2: MDHEN and SYDVKM. The CDR3 loop reads CASSLAQGLTYEQYF. CDR3 coding DNA: TGTGCCAGCAGTTTAGCCCAGGGACTGACCTACGAGCAGTACTTC.

The genes are TRBV27 and TRBJ2-7, with 7 bases lining up with TRBD2. This CDR3 comprises 15 residues. The V and J ends lost 4 bases and 2 bases, in that order; junction bases with no gene match: 8. The germline V gene encodes CDR1 MNHEY and CDR2 SMNVEV (reference sequence). CDR3 loop: CASSWEGPPTYEQYF. DNA of the CDR3: TGTGCCAGCAGTTGGGAGGGACCTCCTACCTACGAGCAGTACTTC.

The chain employs TRBV7-6 and TRBJ2-1, with 9 bases fitting TRBD2. The germline gives CDR1 SGHVS, CDR2 FNYEAQ. The junction had 4 bases not matched to a gene; V was cut back by 3 bases and J by 4 bases. The CDR3 extends over 15 amino acids. The CDR3 loop reads CASSLSSGSYNEQFF. The DNA of the CDR3 is TGTGCCAGCAGCTTGAGTAGCGGGAGTTACAATGAGCAGTTCTTC.

About this clone itself: Other DNA sequences in the sample encode the same CDR3. The chain has TRBV5-1 and TRBJ1-1; D gene uncertain. CDR1 is SGHRS and CDR2 is YFSETQ in the germline V gene. The CDR3 has 13 residues. The germline V and J ends were trimmed by 0 bases and 5 bases, with 8 bases remaining between them. CDR3 amino acids: CASSLGVGTEAFF. The CDR3 coding sequence is TGCGCCAGCAGCTTGGGGGTGGGGACTGAAGCTTTCTTT.

The V call is TRBV27, the J call TRBJ1-5; 8 nucleotides line up with TRBD1. This CDR3 comprises 14 residues. CDR1 and CDR2 from the germline V gene are MNHEY and SMNVEV (reference sequence). V was pared by 5 bases and J by 3 bases, with 3 bases of the junction left unmatched. CDR3 amino acids: CASSPGQANQPQHF. The CDR3 DNA reads TGTGCCAGCAGTCCGGGACAGGCCAATCAGCCCCAGCATTTT.

This chain connects TRBV28 to TRBJ1-4, with 9 positions matching TRBD1. In germline, CDR1 is MDHEN, CDR2 SYDVKM. This CDR3 comprises 15 residues. Trimming at V came to 4 bases and at J to 5 bases, leaving 5 bases not matched to a gene. The CDR3 region is CASSSGDRVNEKLFF. In DNA form, the CDR3 reads TGTGCCAGCAGTTCCGGGGACAGGGTGAATGAAAAACTGTTTTTT.

The rearrangement uses TRBV4-1 and TRBJ1-3; 8 nucleotides agree with TRBD1. This CDR3 region has 18 residues. Looked up from germline, CDR1 is MGHRA and CDR2 is YSYEKL. The V and J ends lost 1 base and 3 bases, in that order; junction bases with no gene match: 11. In DNA form, the CDR3 reads TGCGCCAGCAGCCAAGTCCCCGCAGGGGGCATAGGTGGAAACACCATATATTTT. Protein: CASSQVPAGGIGGNTIYF.

The gene calls are TRBV30 and TRBJ2-1; 8 bases are a match to TRBD2. Germline lookup yields CDR1 GTSNPN and CDR2 SVGIG (reference sequence). CDR3 size: 13 residues. Losses at the gene ends were 1 base for V and 8 bases for J; bases not matched to a gene: 4. CDR3 bases: TGTGCCTGGAGTGGACGGGAGGGCCATGAGCAGTTCTTC. This gives the protein CAWSGREGHEQFF.

The chain has TRBV9 and TRBJ1-2, with D possibly TRBD1 on 5 matching bases. Per germline, CDR1 SGDLS and CDR2 YYNGEE. Trimming removed 7 bases at V and 7 bases at J, with 11 bases between. This CDR3 contains 11 residues. The CDR3 reads CASGGGAGYTF. In DNA, the CDR3 is TGTGCCAGCGGGGGAGGGGCTGGCTACACCTTC.

This chain's CDR3 is CASTVTGGADYGYTF. As DNA, the CDR3 is TGTGCCAGCACTGTAACAGGGGGCGCGGACTATGGCTACACCTTC. The chain links TRBV25-1 to TRBJ1-2; the match to TRBD1 covers 9 bases. The CDR3 covers 15 residues. The germline gives CDR1 MGHDK, CDR2 SYGVNS. V lost 7 bases, J lost 3 bases, and 9 bases stayed unmatched.

The chain has TRBV13 and TRBJ2-6; D uncertain. Germline V gene data show CDR1 as PRHDT and CDR2 as FYEKMQ (reference sequence). This CDR3 spans 15 amino acids. Trimming took 4 bases from V and 0 from J, leaving 7 bases between them. CDR3 nucleotide sequence: TGTGCCAGCAGCTCCTTGAACTCTGGGGCCAACGTCCTGACTTTC. This sequence encodes CASSSLNSGANVLTF. Full variable domain (remainder filled in from reference TRBV13 and TRBJ2-6): AAGVIQSPRHLIKEKRETATLKCYPIPRHDTVYWYQQGPGQDPQFLISFYEKMQSDKGSIPDRFSAQQFSDYHSELNMSSLELGDSALYFCASSSLNSGANVLTFGAGSRLTVL.

The CDR3 loop reads CASSVGGQQKETQYF. The CDR3, as DNA: TGTGCCAGCAGCGTAGGGGGACAGCAAAAAGAGACCCAGTACTTC. The V gene is TRBV9, the J gene TRBJ2-5; 7 nucleotides align to TRBD1. CDR3 length equals 15 residues. Trimming at V came to 0 bases and at J to 3 bases, leaving 5 bases not matched to a gene. Germline V gene data show CDR1 as SGDLS and CDR2 as YYNGEE. Supplemented by reference TRBV9 and TRBJ2-5, the full variable domain reads DSGVTQTPKHLITATGQRVTLRCSPRSGDLSVYWYQQSLDQGLQFLIQYYNGEERAKGNILERFSAQQFPDLHSELNLSSLELGDSALYFCASSVGGQQKETQYFGPGTRLLVL.

A single count supports this clone. CDR3: CASSGGGGAFF. The CDR3 nucleotides are TGTGCCAGCAGTGGAGGGGGGGGAGCTTTCTTT. V and J are TRBV2 and TRBJ1-1; possible D gene TRBD1, 6 bases. This CDR3 comprises 11 residues. The V gene lost 4 bases and the J gene lost 10 bases, with 10 bases spanning the gap. Germline V gene lookup returns CDR1 SNHLY and CDR2 FYNNEI.

The rearrangement links TRBV7-9 to TRBJ2-4, with D uncertain. Trimming removed 0 bases from V and 8 bases from J, with 23 bases in between. The CDR3 sequence is 18 residues long. Germline-derived CDR1 and CDR2 are SEHNR and FQNEAQ (reference sequence). As DNA, the CDR3 is TGTGCCAGCAGCTTAGCCCGATTCCCAGGCCTTGGAAACGACATTCAGTACTTC. Protein sequence: CASSLARFPGLGNDIQYF.

This chain connects TRBV27 to TRBJ2-7; D gene ambiguous. This CDR3 region has 16 residues. The V and J ends lost 2 bases and 0 bases respectively, with 14 bases between them. CDR1 is MNHEY, CDR2 SMNVEV, per germline (reference sequence). The CDR3 sequence: CASSLSSGLLSYEQYF. The CDR3 DNA is TGTGCCAGCAGTTTAAGTTCCGGGTTGCTCTCCTACGAGCAGTACTTC.

The rearrangement links TRBV4-3 to TRBJ2-7; D gene uncertain. The CDR3 totals 13 residues. Trimming stripped 2 bases from V and 6 bases from J, with 11 bases between. From germline, CDR1 is LGHNA and CDR2 YSLEER. The CDR3 DNA reads as TGCGCCAGCAGCCAAAGACAAGGCGGCGAGCAGTACTTC. Translation: CASSQRQGGEQYF.

This rearrangement joins TRBV5-4 to TRBJ1-2; weak D call: TRBD1 (6 bases). Trimming removed 2 bases from V and 7 bases from J, with 12 bases in between. The CDR3 spans 13 residues. Germline V lookup: CDR1 SGHNT, CDR2 YYREEE (reference sequence). The DNA for the CDR3 is TGTGCCAGCAGCTTCGGTCAGGGGACTGGCTACACCTTC. Its translation: CASSFGQGTGYTF. The full variable domain, in which reference TRBV5-4 and TRBJ1-2 provide the parts outside the CDR3, is ETGVTQSPTHLIKTRGQQVTLRCSSQSGHNTVSWYQQALGQGPQFIFQYYREEENGRGNFPPRFSGLQFPNYSSELNVNALELDDSALYLCASSFGQGTGYTFGSGTRLTVV.

The chain uses TRBV27 and TRBJ1-2; no definite D call. The CDR3 covers 14 residues. In germline, CDR1 is MNHEY, CDR2 SMNVEV (reference sequence). The V and J ends lost 5 bases and 7 bases respectively, with 17 bases between them. DNA of the CDR3: TGTGCCAGCAGTCAAGCCCCAACGTCAGGTGGCTACACCTTC. Its protein is CASSQAPTSGGYTF.

The table lists this clone with a count of one. The rearrangement uses TRBV7-2 and TRBJ2-1; 8 bases align to TRBD1. The CDR3 has 14 residues. The trim removed 2 bases at V and 8 bases at J, leaving 5 bases unmatched. CDR1 and CDR2 (germline): SGHTA, FQGNSA. CDR3 loop: CASSLWAGGDEQFF. DNA of the CDR3: TGTGCCAGCAGCTTATGGGCAGGGGGCGATGAGCAGTTCTTC.

The rearrangement uses TRBV9 and TRBJ2-1; 11 bases are shared with TRBD2. CDR3 length equals 16 residues. The germline V gene encodes CDR1 SGDLS and CDR2 YYNGEE. V shed 3 bases and J 2 bases; nucleotides not matched to a gene: 4. The CDR3 nucleotides are TGTGCCAGCAGCGGTCTAGCGGGGGGCCCCTACAATGAGCAGTTCTTC. Translation gives CASSGLAGGPYNEQFF.

The rearrangement links TRBV27 to TRBJ2-3; the D is unclear. CDR3 length: 13 residues. Germline values: CDR1 MNHEY, CDR2 SMNVEV (reference sequence). V lost 5 bases to trimming and J lost 3 bases, with 9 bases between them. The CDR3 DNA follows: TGTGCCAGCAGTCCGTCCTATACAGATACGCAGTATTTT. Residues: CASSPSYTDTQYF.

This clone was seen a single time. The rearrangement links TRBV4-2 to TRBJ2-2; 11 nucleotides match TRBD2. V lost 4 bases to trimming and J lost 7 bases; unmatched junction nucleotides: 11. CDR1 and CDR2 from the germline V gene are LGHNA and YNFKEQ. The CDR3 spans 17 residues. The CDR3 loop reads CASSRGSLAGENGELFF. As DNA, the CDR3 is TGTGCCAGCAGCCGGGGATCACTAGCGGGGGAGAACGGGGAGCTGTTTTTT.

This clone was seen once. CDR3 sequence reads: CASSVDRGRADTQYF. CDR3 DNA: TGTGCCAGTAGTGTGGACAGGGGGCGCGCAGATACGCAGTATTTT. The rearrangement uses TRBV19 and TRBJ2-3; 11 bases align to TRBD1. The V gene end was trimmed by 5 bases and the J gene end by 4 bases; junction bases not matched to a gene: 5. The CDR3 runs 15 residues. Germline V gene data show CDR1 as LNHDA and CDR2 as SQIVND (reference sequence).

This rearrangement joins TRBV15 to TRBJ1-5; 8 bases agree with TRBD1. This CDR3 contains 13 residues. After removal of 5 bases from V and 6 bases from J, the junction contained 3 bases not matched to a gene. CDR1 and CDR2 (germline): LNHNV, YYDKDF (reference sequence). CDR3 residues: CATSRTGTQPQHF. CDR3 coding DNA: TGTGCCACCAGCCGGACAGGGACTCAGCCCCAGCATTTT.

The chain joins TRBV15 to TRBJ2-7; 12 positions match TRBD1. The CDR3 has 17 amino acids. V trimming: 1 base; J trimming: 3 bases; junction bases outside the gene matches: 7. Germline assignment: CDR1 LNHNV and CDR2 YYDKDF (reference sequence). The CDR3 DNA sequence: TGTGCCACCAGCAGAGTAGGGACAGGGGGCATTGACTACGAGCAGTACTTC. Translation gives CATSRVGTGGIDYEQYF.

The rearrangement uses TRBV27 and TRBJ2-1, with TRBD2 matching over 7 bases. Germline assignment: CDR1 MNHEY and CDR2 SMNVEV (reference sequence). The CDR3 covers 17 residues. Trimming took 0 bases from V and 3 from J; bases not matched to a gene: 8. CDR3 sequence (DNA): TGTGCCAGCAGTTTATCTAAGGGGAGGGCCATCTACAATGAGCAGTTCTTC. Its protein is CASSLSKGRAIYNEQFF.